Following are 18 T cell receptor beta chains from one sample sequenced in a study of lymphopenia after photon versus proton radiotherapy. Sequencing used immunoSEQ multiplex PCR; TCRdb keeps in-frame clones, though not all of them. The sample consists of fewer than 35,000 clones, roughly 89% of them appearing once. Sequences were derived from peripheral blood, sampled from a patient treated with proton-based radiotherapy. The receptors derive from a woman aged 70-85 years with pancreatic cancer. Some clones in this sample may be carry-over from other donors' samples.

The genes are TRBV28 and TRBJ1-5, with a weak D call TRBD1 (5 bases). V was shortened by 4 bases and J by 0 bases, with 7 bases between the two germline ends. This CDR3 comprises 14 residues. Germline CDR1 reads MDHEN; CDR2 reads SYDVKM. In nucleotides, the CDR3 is TGTGCCAGCAGTTCAGGGCCTAGCAATCAGCCCCAGCATTTT. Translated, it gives CASSSGPSNQPQHF.

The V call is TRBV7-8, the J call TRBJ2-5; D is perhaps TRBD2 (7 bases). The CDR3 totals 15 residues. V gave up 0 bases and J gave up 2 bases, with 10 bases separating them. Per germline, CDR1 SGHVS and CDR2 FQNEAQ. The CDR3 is CASSLAGGGQETQYF. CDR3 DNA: TGTGCCAGCAGCTTAGCAGGGGGGGGACAAGAGACCCAGTACTTC.

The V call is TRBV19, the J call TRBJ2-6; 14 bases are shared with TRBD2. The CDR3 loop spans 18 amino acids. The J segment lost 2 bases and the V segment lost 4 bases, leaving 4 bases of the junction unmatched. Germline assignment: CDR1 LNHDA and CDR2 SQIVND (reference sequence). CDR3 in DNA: TGTGCCAGTAGTACAGGGACTAGCGGGAGACCTGGGGCCAACGTCCTGACTTTC. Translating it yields CASSTGTSGRPGANVLTF.

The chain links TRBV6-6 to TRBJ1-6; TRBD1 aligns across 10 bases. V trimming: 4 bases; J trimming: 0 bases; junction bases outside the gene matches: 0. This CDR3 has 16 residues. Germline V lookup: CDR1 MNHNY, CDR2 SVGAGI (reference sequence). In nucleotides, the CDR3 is TGTGCCAGCAGTTGGACAGGGGGCTCCTATAATTCACCCCTCCACTTT. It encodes CASSWTGGSYNSPLHF.

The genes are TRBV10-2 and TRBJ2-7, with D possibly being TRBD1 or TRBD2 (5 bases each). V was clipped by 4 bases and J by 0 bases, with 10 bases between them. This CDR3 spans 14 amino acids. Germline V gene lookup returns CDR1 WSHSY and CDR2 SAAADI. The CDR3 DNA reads TGCGCCAGCAGTGCCGGGACGAGCTCCTACGAGCAGTACTTC. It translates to CASSAGTSSYEQYF.

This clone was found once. CDR3 in amino acids: CASSVETGGYEQYF. DNA for the CDR3: TGCGCCAGCAGCGTAGAGACAGGAGGTTACGAGCAGTACTTC. This chain joins TRBV5-1 and TRBJ2-7, with D possibly being TRBD1 (6 bases). Germline V lookup: CDR1 SGHRS, CDR2 YFSETQ. The CDR3 contains 14 residues. The germline V and J ends were trimmed by 4 bases and 4 bases, with 15 bases remaining between them.

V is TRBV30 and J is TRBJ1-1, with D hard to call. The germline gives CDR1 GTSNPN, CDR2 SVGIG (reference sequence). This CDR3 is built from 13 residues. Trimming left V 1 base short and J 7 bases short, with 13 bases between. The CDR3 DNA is TGTGCCTGGAGTGAGGGAGTACTGGGTGAAGCTTTCTTT. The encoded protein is CAWSEGVLGEAFF.

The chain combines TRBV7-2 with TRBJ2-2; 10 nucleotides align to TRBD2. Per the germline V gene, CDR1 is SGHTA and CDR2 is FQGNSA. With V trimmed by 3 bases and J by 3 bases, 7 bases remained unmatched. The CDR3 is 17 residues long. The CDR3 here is CASSFVLAGVYTGELFF. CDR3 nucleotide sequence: TGTGCCAGCAGCTTTGTTCTAGCGGGAGTGTACACCGGGGAGCTGTTTTTT.

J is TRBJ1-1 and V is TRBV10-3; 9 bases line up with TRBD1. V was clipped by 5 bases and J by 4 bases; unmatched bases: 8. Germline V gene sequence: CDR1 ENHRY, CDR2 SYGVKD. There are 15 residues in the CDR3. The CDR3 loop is CAISQNRGLGTEAFF. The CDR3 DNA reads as TGTGCCATCAGTCAAAACAGGGGGCTAGGCACTGAAGCTTTCTTT.

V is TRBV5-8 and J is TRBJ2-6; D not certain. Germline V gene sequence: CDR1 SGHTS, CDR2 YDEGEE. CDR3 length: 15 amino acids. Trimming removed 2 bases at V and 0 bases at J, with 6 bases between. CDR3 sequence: CASSFGLSGANVLTF. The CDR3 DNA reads TGTGCCAGCAGCTTTGGTCTCTCTGGGGCCAACGTCCTGACTTTC.

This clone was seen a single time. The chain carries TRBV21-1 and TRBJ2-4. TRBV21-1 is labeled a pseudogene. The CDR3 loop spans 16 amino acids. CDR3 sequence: CASSKPLGSAKNIQYF. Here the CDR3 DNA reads TGTGCCAGCAGCAAACCGCTGGGATCTGCCAAAAACATTCAGTACTTC.

The CDR3 here is CASSPLAGVSYEQYF. CDR3 nucleotide sequence: TGTGCCAGCAGCCCACTAGCGGGAGTATCCTACGAGCAGTACTTC. This rearrangement joins TRBV28 to TRBJ2-7; 11 bases agree with TRBD2. After removal of 6 bases from V and 1 base from J, the junction contained 5 bases not matched to a gene. The CDR3 has 15 residues. CDR1 is MDHEN and CDR2 is SYDVKM in the germline V gene.

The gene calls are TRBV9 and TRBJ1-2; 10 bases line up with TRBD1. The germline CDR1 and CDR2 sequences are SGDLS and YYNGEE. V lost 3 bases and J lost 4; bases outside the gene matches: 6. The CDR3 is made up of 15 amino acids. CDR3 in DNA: TGTGCCAGCAGCGCGCGACAGGGGGCTCCCTATGGCTACACCTTC. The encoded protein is CASSARQGAPYGYTF.

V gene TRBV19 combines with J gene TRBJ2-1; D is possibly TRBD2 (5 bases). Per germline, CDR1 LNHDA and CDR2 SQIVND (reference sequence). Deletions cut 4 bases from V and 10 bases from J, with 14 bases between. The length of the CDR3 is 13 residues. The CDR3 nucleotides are TGTGCCAGTAGTAGGGCCCCTGGGGAGGAGCAGTTCTTC. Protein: CASSRAPGEEQFF.

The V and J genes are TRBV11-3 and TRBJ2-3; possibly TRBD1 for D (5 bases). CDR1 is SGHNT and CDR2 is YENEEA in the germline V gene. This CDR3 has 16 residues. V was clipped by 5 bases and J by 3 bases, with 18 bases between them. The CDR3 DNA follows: TGTGCCAGCAGCCCCGGTGGGGCCGTGAGTACAGATACGCAGTATTTT. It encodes CASSPGGAVSTDTQYF.

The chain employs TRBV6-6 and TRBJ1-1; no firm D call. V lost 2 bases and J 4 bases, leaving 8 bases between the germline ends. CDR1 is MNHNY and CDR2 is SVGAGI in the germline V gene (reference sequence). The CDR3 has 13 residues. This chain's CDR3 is CASSYEQTTEAFF. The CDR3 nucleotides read TGTGCCAGCAGTTACGAGCAGACCACTGAAGCTTTCTTT.

The chain's CDR3 is CASSPLPILAGAIDEQFF. The DNA for the CDR3 is TGTGCCAGCTCGCCCCTACCTATTCTAGCGGGAGCCATCGATGAGCAGTTCTTC. The rearrangement joins TRBV18 to TRBJ2-1; 10 bases are a match to TRBD2. This CDR3 region has 18 residues. The ends lost 6 bases at V and 8 bases at J; junction bases unmatched: 19. Per germline, CDR1 KGHSH and CDR2 LQKENI.

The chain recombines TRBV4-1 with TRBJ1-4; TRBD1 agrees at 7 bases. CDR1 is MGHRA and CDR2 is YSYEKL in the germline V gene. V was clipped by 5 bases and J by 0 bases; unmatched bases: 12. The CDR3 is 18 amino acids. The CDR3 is CASSSESGQSTTNEKLFF. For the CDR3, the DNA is TGCGCCAGCAGCTCCGAGTCGGGACAGAGCACAACTAATGAAAAACTGTTTTTT.